The TCR beta chain under discussion was sequenced for a study of neoadjuvant anti-PD-1 for oral cavity cancer (dated by TCRdb to the early 2020s). Study-level background: Before curative-intent surgical resection, most patients were given three to four biweekly doses of nivolumab at 3 mg/kg. For patients who did not progress, a fourth nivolumab dose was given around day 43, followed by definitive surgical resection on days 50-56. Patients with complete response, partial response or stable disease by RECIST 1.1 were defined as responders, whereas patients with progression were defined as non-responders. The parent correlative cohort had eleven to twelve patients and a response rate of roughly 34%.

As regards this clone: Its antigen target is currently unknown. The record has no base qualities; no much larger clone is one base away.

Summary of the overall study and its limitations: A higher pretreatment blood Treg/Th17 ratio correlated with both higher pretreatment blood TCRbeta clonality and lower post-treatment tumor TCRbeta clonality. After neoadjuvant nivolumab, T cell clonality (Gini index) in PBMCs was significantly higher in non-responders than in responders. Only a few patients per response group were included in the TCR analyses, and larger cohorts for validation were called for by the authors.

V is clipped by 4 bases and J by 7 bases, and the sequence between their germline boundaries is 13 bases long. The CDR3 numbers 13 residues from cysteine through phenylalanine. The entry retains the CDR3 DNA only, 39 bases that are in frame from base 1. CDR1 and CDR2 (SGHTA, FQGNSA) derive from the germline V gene. The time point label, as the study defines it: after neoadjuvant nivolumab, at surgical resection. The patients had newly diagnosed stage II-IVA oral cavity squamous cell carcinoma and had not received any prior systemic or radiation treatment. The cohort consisted of patients with HPV-negative, locally advanced oral cavity squamous cell carcinoma. Peripheral blood mononuclear cells were analyzed directly, without maintenance or expansion in culture. The samples were drawn from a longitudinal correlative study tied to a single-arm phase II trial testing neoadjuvant nivolumab in oral cavity squamous cell carcinoma. Subject-matched pre- and post-treatment PBMCs and tumors from three responders and three non-responders underwent genomic DNA-based TCRbeta sequencing. Peripheral blood mononuclear cells were collected before nivolumab treatment and were collected again after treatment, at the time of surgery. The Maxwell RSC DNA from Cells kit was used to extract genomic DNA from PBMCs.

For deep sequencing of PBMC libraries, mostly 450 to 500 ng of input genomic DNA was used, and six replicates were run per sample. Following the manufacturer's instructions, the team built TCRbeta libraries using the immunoSEQ hsTCRbeta kit. The completed libraries were mixed into a single pool at 3 nM, then sequenced with an Illumina NovaSeq 6000 S4 flow cell. The authors processed their data as follows. The immunoSEQ Analyzer was used for raw data preprocessing and quality control. The analysis was restricted to productive rearrangements, with each unique CDR3 amino acid sequence defining a clonotype. Repertoire clonality was estimated as the Gini-Simpson index, computed with the R package tcR. Student's t test was used to compare Gini indices, and Pearson correlation was used to assess associations with tumor size change. In its TCRdb copy, this immuneACCESS table keeps in-frame sequences only and misses some clones. Where compared with another copy, unresolved V genes explain less than half of these, and the others have no known cause. V, J and clone size derive from that table, while D and trimming were established from the DNA sequence. For this sample the table gives over 65,000 clones, of which roughly 90% were detected only once. Around 2.8% of the sample goes to the ten largest clones.

The rearranged chain carries TRBV7-2 and TRBJ1-2; tentative D gene TRBD1, with 6 bases matching. The clonotype was recovered from a person between 40 and 80 years old with oral cavity squamous cell carcinoma. The material was PBMCs, obtained after nivolumab (anti-PD-1) treatment. The encoded CDR3 is CASSSFGGAGYTF. The nucleotides read TGTGCCAGCAGCTCATTTGGGGGGGCTGGCTACACCTTC.